This entry concerns a single T cell receptor (beta chain). Authors' processing steps: Amplification from reference gene primers served as the basis for estimated nucleated cell counts. The method was immunoSEQ multiplex PCR; TCRdb's version includes in-frame clones alone and lacks a portion of them. V and J calls and clone size are those listed in that table; D and trimming were worked out from the DNA. The sample holds 250,000 or so clones, more than 85% seen once. The trim removed 6 bases at V and 8 bases at J, leaving 8 bases unmatched. Per germline, CDR1 SNHLY and CDR2 FYNNEI. The CDR3 is 13 residues long. The data are from a study of blood T cell repertoires in COVID-19. Across the study: From the United States, Italy and Spain came samples of acute and convalescent COVID-19. T cells, B-cell-depleted T cells, or PBMCs supplied cDNA or gDNA.

The sample taken for sequencing was peripheral blood. The genes are TRBV2 and TRBJ1-2; 8 bases line up with TRBD1. This sequence originates from a woman aged 70-85 years with active or convalescent COVID-19. CDR3 DNA: TGTGCCAGCAGCGTCCAGGGGGCGGGCGGCTACACCTTC. Protein: CASSVQGAGGYTF.